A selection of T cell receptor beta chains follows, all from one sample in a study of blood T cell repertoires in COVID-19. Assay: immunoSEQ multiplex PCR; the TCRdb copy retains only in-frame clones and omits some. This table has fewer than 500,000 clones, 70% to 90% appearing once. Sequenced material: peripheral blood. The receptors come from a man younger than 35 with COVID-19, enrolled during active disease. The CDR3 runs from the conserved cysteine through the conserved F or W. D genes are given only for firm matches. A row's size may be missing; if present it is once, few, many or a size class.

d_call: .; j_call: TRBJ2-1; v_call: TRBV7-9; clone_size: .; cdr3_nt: TGTGCCAGCAGCTTACCCTCTAGCTCCTACAATGAGCAGTTCTTC; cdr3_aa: CASSLPSSSYNEQFF
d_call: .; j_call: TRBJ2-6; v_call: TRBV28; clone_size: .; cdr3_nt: TGTGCCAGCAGTTTATTGCGCGGGGCCAACGTCCTGACTTTC; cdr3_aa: CASSLLRGANVLTF
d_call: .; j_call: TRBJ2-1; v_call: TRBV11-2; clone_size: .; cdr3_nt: TGTGCCAGCAGCGGGCGGGACCTTTCCTACAATGAGCAGTTCTTC; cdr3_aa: CASSGRDLSYNEQFF
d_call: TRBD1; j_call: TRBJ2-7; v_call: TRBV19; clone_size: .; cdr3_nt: TGTGCCAGTAGTGTCGGGACAGGGCGCTACGAGCAGTACTTC; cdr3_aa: CASSVGTGRYEQYF
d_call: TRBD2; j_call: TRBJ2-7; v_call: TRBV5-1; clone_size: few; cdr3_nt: TGCGCCAGCAGCCGAGTAGCGGGATCCTACGAGCAGTACTTC; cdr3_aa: CASSRVAGSYEQYF
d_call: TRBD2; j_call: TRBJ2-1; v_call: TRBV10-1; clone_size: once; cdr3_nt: TGCGCCAGCAGAGAGCGGGGGTCCTACAATGAGCAGTTCTTC; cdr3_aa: CASRERGSYNEQFF
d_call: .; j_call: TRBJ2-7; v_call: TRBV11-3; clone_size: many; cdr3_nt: TGTGCCAGCAGCTTCCCACAGGGGAGGGAGCAGTACTTC; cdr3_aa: CASSFPQGREQYF
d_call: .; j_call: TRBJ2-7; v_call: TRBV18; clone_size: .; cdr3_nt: TGTGCCAGCTCAACGTCAGGGTACTACGAGCAGTACTTC; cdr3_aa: CASSTSGYYEQYF
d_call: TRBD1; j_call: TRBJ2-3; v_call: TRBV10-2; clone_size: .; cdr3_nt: TGCGCCAGCAGTGAACCCGGGACAGGGGGAATACCATTTAGCACAGATACGCAGTATTTT; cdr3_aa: CASSEPGTGGIPFSTDTQYF
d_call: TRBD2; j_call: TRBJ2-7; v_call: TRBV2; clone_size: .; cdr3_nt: TGTGCCAGCAGTGAAAGGGCTAGCGGGAGAAACGAGCAGTACTTC; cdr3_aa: CASSERASGRNEQYF
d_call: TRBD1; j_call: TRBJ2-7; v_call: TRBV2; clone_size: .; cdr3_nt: TGTGCCAGCAAGAGGACAGGGACCTCCTACGAGCAGTACTTC; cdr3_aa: CASKRTGTSYEQYF
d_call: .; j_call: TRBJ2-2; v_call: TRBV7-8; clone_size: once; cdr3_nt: TGTGCCAGCAGCTCGACCCCCCCGACAGTTGGCGGGGAGCTGTTTTTT; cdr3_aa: CASSSTPPTVGGELFF
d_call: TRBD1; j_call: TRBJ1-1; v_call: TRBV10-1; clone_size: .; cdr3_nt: TGCGCCAGCAGTGAGTCGGGCAGGGGGGACACTGAAGCTTTCTTT; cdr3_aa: CASSESGRGDTEAFF
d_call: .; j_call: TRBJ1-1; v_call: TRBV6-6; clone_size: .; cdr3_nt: TGTGCCAGCAGTTCAGGGGTGCCTGAAGCTTTCTTT; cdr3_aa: CASSSGVPEAFF
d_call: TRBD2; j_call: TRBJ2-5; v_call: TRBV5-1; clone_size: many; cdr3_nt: TGCGCCAGCAGCTTGGGACTAGCGGGAGCCGGGGAGACCCAGTACTTC; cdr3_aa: CASSLGLAGAGETQYF
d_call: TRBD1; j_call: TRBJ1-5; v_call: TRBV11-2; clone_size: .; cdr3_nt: TGTGCCAGCAGCCCGGACAGGGGGAATGCAAATCAGCCCCAGCATTTT; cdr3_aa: CASSPDRGNANQPQHF